This entry describes one T cell receptor (beta chain). The V gene end was trimmed by 5 bases and the J gene end by 2 bases; junction bases not matched to a gene: 5. CDR1 is LNHDA, CDR2 SQIVND, per germline (reference sequence). This CDR3 spans 15 amino acids. This entry is derived from a study of T cell responses to AZD1222 COVID-19 vaccine. Only in-frame clones appear in the TCRdb table, and some are missing; sequencing was by immunoSEQ multiplex PCR. The data contain 130,000 or so clones, approximately 84% of them singletons. Sequences were derived from peripheral blood, sampled on day 0 of AZD1222 vaccination. This TCR derives from an adult in good health. The V gene is TRBV19, the J gene TRBJ1-2; 10 nucleotides agree with TRBD1. CDR3 in amino acids: CASSPGTGENYGYTF. The CDR3 coding sequence is TGTGCCAGTAGTCCCGGGACAGGGGAGAACTATGGCTACACCTTC.